Included here is one T cell receptor (beta chain) sequence, with context. The sample originates from a study of monozygotic twins with inflammatory bowel disease. Germline V gene lookup returns CDR1 LGHDT and CDR2 YNNKEL (reference sequence). The CDR3 is 13 residues long. Reprocessing the 5' RACE reads, TCRdb reports a single entry for every CDR3 protein and omits DNA. Its table lists some 330,000 distinct CDR3 sequences. The receptor was isolated from a human donor with ulcerative colitis or Crohn's disease, or a healthy co-twin of an affected twin (not recorded which). The sample comprised blood. This chain links TRBV3-1 with TRBJ2-2; TCRdb picks TRBD2, but there is no DNA to check that call. CDR3: CASSQGGLGELFF. Drawing the rest from reference TRBV3-1 and TRBJ2-2, the complete variable domain is DTAVSQTPKYLVTQMGNDKSIKCEQNLGHDTMYWYKQDSKKFLKIMFSYNNKELIINETVPNRFSPKSPDKAHLNLHINSLELGDSAVYFCASSQGGLGELFFGEGSRLTVL.